A selection of T cell receptor beta chains follows, all from one sample in a study of identical twins. TCRdb called the 5' RACE reads again in MiXCR, with one record for every CDR3 protein. The sample contains some 690,000 distinct CDR3 sequences, about 20% of which appear only once. These data also featured in a second study, about T cells expressing NK-cell markers.

Sequenced material: PBMCs. The receptors come from a woman aged 18-29 years in good health. The CDR3 runs from the conserved cysteine through the conserved F or W. A D gene is named only where the DNA matches it firmly. The listing skips clone size in some rows; elsewhere it reads once, few, many or a size class.

15,TRBV5-1,few,TRBD1,TRBJ2-1,CASSLVSGGWDEQFF,TGCGCCAGCAGCTTGGTGTCAGGGGGCTGGGATGAGCAGTTCTTC
14,TRBV5-6,.,.,TRBJ2-7,CASSLGDLSYEQYF,TGTGCCAGCAGCTTGGGAGACCTCTCCTACGAGCAGTACTTC
15,TRBV6-1,.,.,TRBJ1-4,CASSRGIATNEKLFF,TGTGCCAGCAGCCGCGGGATCGCAACTAATGAAAAACTGTTTTTT
16,TRBV6-1,few,TRBD2,TRBJ2-2,CASTEWREAGTGELFF,TGTGCCAGCACCGAGTGGCGGGAGGCGGGGACCGGGGAGCTGTTTTTT
18,TRBV30,few,.,TRBJ2-2,CAWSVLGGLGGGTGELFF,TGTGCCTGGAGTGTACTTGGCGGCCTAGGGGGGGGCACCGGGGAGCTGTTTTTT
10,TRBV20-1,few,TRBD1,TRBJ1-2,CSVWDSGYTF,TGCAGTGTTTGGGACAGTGGCTACACCTTC
14,TRBV30,few,.,TRBJ1-4,CAWSVSPPGEKLFF,TGTGCCTGGAGTGTATCTCCCCCCGGGGAAAAACTGTTTTTT
14,TRBV6-5,.,TRBD1,TRBJ2-5,CASSYLGQGGAQYF,TGTGCCAGCAGTTACCTTGGACAGGGAGGCGCCCAGTACTTC
15,TRBV27,.,TRBD1,TRBJ2-5,CASSFVGTGDETQYF,TGTGCCAGCAGTTTCGTGGGGACAGGGGATGAGACCCAGTACTTC
13,TRBV20-1,few,.,TRBJ1-6,CSARDPYNSPLHF,TGCAGTGCTAGAGATCCTTATAATTCACCCCTCCACTTT
15,TRBV20-1,few,.,TRBJ2-7,CSAGTLGGDSYEQYF,TGCAGTGCCGGGACGTTAGGAGGGGATTCCTACGAGCAGTACTTC
13,TRBV7-7,many,.,TRBJ2-2,CASSLSRTGELFF,TGTGCCAGCAGCTTGTCCCGGACCGGGGAGCTGTTTTTT
15,TRBV5-1,many,.,TRBJ2-1,CASSLKVSSWDEQFF,TGCGCCAGCAGCTTGAAGGTATCTTCCTGGGATGAGCAGTTCTTC
11,TRBV20-1,.,.,TRBJ2-1,CSASFRDEQFF,TGCAGTGCTAGTTTTCGGGATGAGCAGTTCTTC
12,TRBV20-1,many,.,TRBJ1-1,CSARDPTGGAFF,TGCAGTGCTAGAGACCCGACAGGTGGGGCTTTCTTT
15,TRBV5-1,once,.,TRBJ2-6,CASRPPYSGANVLTF,TGCGCCAGCAGGCCGCCTTACTCTGGGGCCAACGTCCTGACTTTC
17,TRBV6-5,once,TRBD2,TRBJ2-1,CASSYVGTSGRFDEQFF,TGTGCCAGCAGTTACGTGGGGACTAGCGGGAGGTTCGATGAGCAGTTCTTC
13,TRBV7-8,.,.,TRBJ1-6,CASSGGRVSPLHF,TGTGCCAGCAGCGGGGGGAGGGTTTCACCCCTCCACTTT
15,TRBV20-1,.,.,TRBJ2-2,CSAALPGVGTGELFF,TGCAGTGCCGCCCTCCCCGGGGTGGGCACCGGGGAGCTGTTTTTT
16,TRBV7-9,.,TRBD2,TRBJ2-7,CASSSTGTSDSYEQYF,TGTGCCAGCAGCTCGACCGGGACTAGCGACTCCTACGAGCAGTACTTC
13,TRBV4-1,.,.,TRBJ2-7,CASSRSETYEQYF,TGCGCCAGCAGCCGGTCTGAAACCTACGAGCAGTACTTC
12,TRBV10-1,.,.,TRBJ2-7,CASASSSYEQYF,TGCGCCAGCGCCAGCAGCTCCTACGAGCAGTACTTC
12,TRBV12-3/TRBV12-4,once,.,TRBJ2-7,CAISLARYEQYF,TGTGCCATCAGTTTAGCGCGGTACGAGCAGTACTTC
12,TRBV5-1,.,.,TRBJ2-7,CASSPGQHEQYF,TGCGCCAGCAGCCCCGGACAGCACGAGCAGTACTTC
15,TRBV5-1,few,TRBD2,TRBJ2-1,CASSLFQRDYNEQFF,TGCGCCAGCAGCTTGTTCCAGCGGGATTACAATGAGCAGTTCTTC
15,TRBV7-9,few,.,TRBJ1-3,CASSAGGSAGNTIYF,TGTGCCAGCTCAGCGGGGGGTTCGGCTGGAAACACCATATATTTT
14,TRBV20-1,.,.,TRBJ2-7,CSARDSGSAYEQYF,TGCAGTGCTAGAGATTCGGGAAGCGCCTACGAGCAGTACTTC
16,TRBV3-1,few,.,TRBJ2-1,CASSQGYSGDRNEQFF,TGTGCCAGCAGCCAAGGGTATTCCGGAGACCGCAATGAGCAGTTCTTC
15,TRBV7-2,.,TRBD2,TRBJ2-1,CASSWTSGGGNEQFF,TGTGCCAGCAGCTGGACTAGCGGGGGGGGTAATGAGCAGTTCTTC
15,TRBV12-3/TRBV12-4,few,.,TRBJ2-7,CASSFRGGHPYEQYF,TGTGCCAGCAGTTTCAGGGGGGGGCACCCCTACGAGCAGTACTTC
13,TRBV2,.,.,TRBJ2-5,CASSRNPGETQYF,TGTGCCAGCAGTAGAAATCCGGGGGAGACCCAGTACTTC
15,TRBV11-2,.,.,TRBJ1-5,CASSPDSFLNQPQHF,TGTGCCAGCAGCCCCGACAGTTTTCTCAATCAGCCCCAGCATTTT
17,TRBV20-1,few,TRBD2,TRBJ2-3,CSARGGPRLAGSDTQYF,TGCAGTGCTAGAGGGGGGCCGAGACTAGCGGGATCAGATACGCAGTATTTT
18,TRBV20-1,few,TRBD1,TRBJ2-6,CSASPQGQGVGGANVLTF,TGCAGTGCTAGTCCCCAGGGACAGGGGGTAGGGGGGGCCAACGTCCTGACTTTC
14,TRBV6-5,.,.,TRBJ2-7,CASSYEGGWNEQYF,TGTGCCAGCAGTTACGAGGGGGGTTGGAACGAGCAGTACTTC
13,TRBV29-1,.,.,TRBJ2-1,CSVTIPSYNEQFF,TGCAGCGTTACCATCCCGTCCTACAATGAGCAGTTCTTC
13,TRBV27,few,TRBD2,TRBJ2-5,CASSLLAGGAQYF,TGTGCCAGCAGTTTACTAGCGGGCGGGGCCCAGTACTTC
15,TRBV5-1,.,.,TRBJ1-5,CASSLTGHEVQPQHF,TGCGCCAGCAGCTTGACTGGCCACGAAGTTCAGCCCCAGCATTTT
13,TRBV20-1,few,.,TRBJ2-2,CSASRAPGGELFF,TGCAGTGCTAGCCGGGCCCCAGGCGGGGAGCTGTTTTTT
15,TRBV12-3/TRBV12-4,.,.,TRBJ2-1,CASSSPRQGVHEQFF,TGTGCCAGCAGTTCCCCCCGGCAAGGGGTACATGAGCAGTTCTTC
12,TRBV5-6,many,TRBD1,TRBJ1-2,CASSWWTGGYTF,TGTGCCAGCAGCTGGTGGACAGGCGGCTACACCTTC
14,TRBV7-9,few,.,TRBJ1-1,CASSFGRFHTEAFF,TGTGCCAGCAGCTTCGGTCGGTTCCACACTGAAGCTTTCTTT
16,TRBV4-2,once,.,TRBJ2-7,CASSQDRSDLQDEQYF,TGTGCCAGCAGCCAAGATCGGTCAGATCTACAGGACGAGCAGTACTTC
13,TRBV29-1,many,.,TRBJ2-7,CSVRHGRDYEQYF,TGCAGCGTGAGGCACGGCCGAGACTACGAGCAGTACTTC
18,TRBV7-8,.,TRBD1,TRBJ2-6,CAVRDSRIPLSGANVLTF,TGTGCCGTCCGGGACAGCAGAATCCCGCTATCTGGGGCCAACGTCCTGACTTTC
18,TRBV30,few,.,TRBJ2-1,CAWGGRGVVGSSYNEQFF,TGTGCCTGGGGAGGCAGGGGGGTCGTGGGGAGTTCCTACAATGAGCAGTTCTTC
15,TRBV5-4,.,TRBD1,TRBJ2-5,CASSLTTGGGETQYF,TGTGCCAGCAGCTTGACGACAGGGGGAGGAGAGACCCAGTACTTC
14,TRBV5-1,.,TRBD2,TRBJ2-1,CASRPAGAGNEQFF,TGCGCCAGCAGGCCAGCGGGAGCGGGCAATGAGCAGTTCTTC
15,TRBV9,.,.,TRBJ1-2,CASSVGGVYGDGYTF,TGTGCCAGCAGCGTAGGAGGGGTATACGGTGATGGCTACACCTTC
13,TRBV5-6,.,.,TRBJ2-7,CASSPKGQYEQYF,TGTGCCAGCAGCCCTAAAGGACAGTACGAGCAGTACTTC
15,TRBV6-2/TRBV6-3,.,.,TRBJ2-7,CASSPSSSRTVEQYF,TGTGCCAGCAGTCCGTCCTCCTCGCGGACGGTCGAGCAGTACTTC
14,TRBV29-1,few,TRBD2,TRBJ2-5,CSVGGGGPQQTQYF,TGCAGCGTTGGCGGCGGGGGACCCCAGCAGACCCAGTACTTC